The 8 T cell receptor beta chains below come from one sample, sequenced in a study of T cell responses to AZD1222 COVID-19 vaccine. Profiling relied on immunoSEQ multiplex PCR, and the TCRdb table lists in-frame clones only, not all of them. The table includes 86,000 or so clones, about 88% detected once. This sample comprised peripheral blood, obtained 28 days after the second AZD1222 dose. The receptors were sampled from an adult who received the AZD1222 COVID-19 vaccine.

CDR3 loop: CASSQTGTPPYEQYF. CDR3 nucleotides: TGCGCCAGCAGCCAAACCGGGACTCCGCCCTACGAGCAGTACTTC. V gene TRBV4-1 combines with J gene TRBJ2-7, with D perhaps matching TRBD2 (6 bases). Trimming cost V 2 bases and J 2 bases, with 13 bases left between them. This CDR3 region has 15 residues. The V gene's germline CDR1 is MGHRA and CDR2 YSYEKL.

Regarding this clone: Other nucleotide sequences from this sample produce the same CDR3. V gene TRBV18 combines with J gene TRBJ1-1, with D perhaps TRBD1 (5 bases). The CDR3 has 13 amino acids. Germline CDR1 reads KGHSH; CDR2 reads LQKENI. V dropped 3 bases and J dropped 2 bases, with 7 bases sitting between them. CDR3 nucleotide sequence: TGTGCCAGCTCACCTCAGGGAAACACTGAAGCTTTCTTT. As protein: CASSPQGNTEAFF.

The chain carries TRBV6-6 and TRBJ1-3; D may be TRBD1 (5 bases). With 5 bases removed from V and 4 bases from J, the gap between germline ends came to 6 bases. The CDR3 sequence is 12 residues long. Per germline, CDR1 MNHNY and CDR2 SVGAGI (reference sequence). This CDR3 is CASSRQGNTIYF. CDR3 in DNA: TGTGCCAGCAGTCGACAGGGAAACACCATATATTTT.

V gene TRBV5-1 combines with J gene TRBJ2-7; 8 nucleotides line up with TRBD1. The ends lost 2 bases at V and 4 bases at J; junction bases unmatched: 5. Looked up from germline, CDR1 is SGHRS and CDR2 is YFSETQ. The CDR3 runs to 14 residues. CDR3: CASSFQGAMYEQYF. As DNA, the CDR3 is TGCGCCAGCAGCTTTCAGGGGGCGATGTACGAGCAGTACTTC.

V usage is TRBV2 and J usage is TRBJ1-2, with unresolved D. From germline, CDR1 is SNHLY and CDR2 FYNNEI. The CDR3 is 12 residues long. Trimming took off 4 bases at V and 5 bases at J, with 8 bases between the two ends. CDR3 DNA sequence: TGTGCCAGCAGTGGGGCTGGGTATGGCTACACCTTC. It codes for CASSGAGYGYTF.

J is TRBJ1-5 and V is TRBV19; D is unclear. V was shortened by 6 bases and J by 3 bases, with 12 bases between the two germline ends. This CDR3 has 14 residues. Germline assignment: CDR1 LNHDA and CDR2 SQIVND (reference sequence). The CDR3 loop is CASSSGLFNQPQHF. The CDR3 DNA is TGTGCCAGTAGCTCGGGTCTCTTCAATCAGCCCCAGCATTTT.

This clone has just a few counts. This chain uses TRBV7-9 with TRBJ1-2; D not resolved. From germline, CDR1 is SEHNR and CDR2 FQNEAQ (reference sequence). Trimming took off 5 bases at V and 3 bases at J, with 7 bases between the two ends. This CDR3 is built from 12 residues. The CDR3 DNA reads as TGTGCCAGCAGCCTCGATTACTATGGCTACACCTTC. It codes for CASSLDYYGYTF.

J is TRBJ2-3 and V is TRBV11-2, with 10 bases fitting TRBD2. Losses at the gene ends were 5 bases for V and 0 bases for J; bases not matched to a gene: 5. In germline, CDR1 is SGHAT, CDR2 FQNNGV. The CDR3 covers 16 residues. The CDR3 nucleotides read TGTGCCAGCAGCGTAACTAGCGGGACAAGCACAGATACGCAGTATTTT. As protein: CASSVTSGTSTDTQYF.